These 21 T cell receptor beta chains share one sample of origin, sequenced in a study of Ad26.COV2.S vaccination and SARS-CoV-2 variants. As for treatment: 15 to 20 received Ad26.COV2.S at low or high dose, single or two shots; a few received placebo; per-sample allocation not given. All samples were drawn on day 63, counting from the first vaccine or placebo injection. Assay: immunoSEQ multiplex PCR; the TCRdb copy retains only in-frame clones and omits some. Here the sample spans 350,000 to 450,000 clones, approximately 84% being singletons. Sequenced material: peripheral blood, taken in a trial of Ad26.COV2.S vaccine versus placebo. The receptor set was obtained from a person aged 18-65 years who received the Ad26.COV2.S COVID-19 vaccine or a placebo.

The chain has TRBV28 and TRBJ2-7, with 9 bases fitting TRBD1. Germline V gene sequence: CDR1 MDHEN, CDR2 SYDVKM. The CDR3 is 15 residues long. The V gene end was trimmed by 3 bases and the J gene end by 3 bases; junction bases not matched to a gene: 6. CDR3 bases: TGTGCCAGCAGTTTTGGGGGACAGGGCTACTACGAGCAGTACTTC. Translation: CASSFGGQGYYEQYF.

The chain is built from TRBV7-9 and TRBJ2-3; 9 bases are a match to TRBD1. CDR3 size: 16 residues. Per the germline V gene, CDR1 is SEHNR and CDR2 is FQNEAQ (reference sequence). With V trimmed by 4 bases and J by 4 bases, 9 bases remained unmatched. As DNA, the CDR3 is TGTGCCAGCAGCTCGGACAGGGGAAGGATTCCAGATACGCAGTATTTT. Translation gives CASSSDRGRIPDTQYF.

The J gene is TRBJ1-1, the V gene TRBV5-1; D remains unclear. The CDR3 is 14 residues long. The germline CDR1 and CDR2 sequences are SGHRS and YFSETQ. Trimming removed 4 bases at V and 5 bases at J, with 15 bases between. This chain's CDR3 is CASSPPEGLTEAFF. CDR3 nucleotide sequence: TGCGCCAGCAGCCCGCCGGAGGGATTGACTGAAGCTTTCTTT.

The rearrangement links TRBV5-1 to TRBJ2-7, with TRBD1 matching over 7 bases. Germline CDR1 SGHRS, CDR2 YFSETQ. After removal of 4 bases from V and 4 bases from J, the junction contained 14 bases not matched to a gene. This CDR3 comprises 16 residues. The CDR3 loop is CASSGTLRGGSYEQYF. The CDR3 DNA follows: TGCGCCAGCAGCGGAACCCTGAGAGGGGGCTCATACGAGCAGTACTTC.

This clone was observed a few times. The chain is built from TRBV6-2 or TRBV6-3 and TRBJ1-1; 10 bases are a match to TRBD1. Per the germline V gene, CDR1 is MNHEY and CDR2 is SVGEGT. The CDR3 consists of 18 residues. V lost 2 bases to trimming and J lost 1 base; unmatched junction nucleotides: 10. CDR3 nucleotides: TGTGCCAGCAGTTACCACGGGACAGGGGTTGTCGGGAACACTGAAGCTTTCTTT. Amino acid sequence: CASSYHGTGVVGNTEAFF.

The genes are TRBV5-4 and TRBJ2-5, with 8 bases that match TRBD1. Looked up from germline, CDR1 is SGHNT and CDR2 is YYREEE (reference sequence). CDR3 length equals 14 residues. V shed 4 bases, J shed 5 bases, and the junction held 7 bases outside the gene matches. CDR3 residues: CASSKGQGEETQYF. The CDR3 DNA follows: TGTGCCAGCAGCAAAGGACAGGGCGAGGAGACCCAGTACTTC.

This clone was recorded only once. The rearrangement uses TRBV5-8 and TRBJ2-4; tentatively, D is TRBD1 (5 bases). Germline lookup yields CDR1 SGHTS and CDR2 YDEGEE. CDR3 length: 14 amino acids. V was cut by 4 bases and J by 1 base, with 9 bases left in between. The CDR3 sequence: CASSRGLAKNIQYF. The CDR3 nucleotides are TGTGCCAGCAGCAGGGGCCTTGCCAAAAACATTCAGTACTTC.

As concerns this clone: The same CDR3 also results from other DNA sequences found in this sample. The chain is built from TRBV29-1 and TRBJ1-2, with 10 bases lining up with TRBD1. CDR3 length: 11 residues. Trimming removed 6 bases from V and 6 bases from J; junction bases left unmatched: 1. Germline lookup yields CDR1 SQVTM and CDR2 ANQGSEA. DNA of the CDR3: TGCAGCGTGGGACAGGGGAATGGCTACACCTTC. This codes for CSVGQGNGYTF.

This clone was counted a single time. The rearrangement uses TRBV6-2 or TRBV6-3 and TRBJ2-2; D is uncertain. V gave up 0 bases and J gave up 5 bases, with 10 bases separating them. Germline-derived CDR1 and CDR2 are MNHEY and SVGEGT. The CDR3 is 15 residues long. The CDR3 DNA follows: TGTGCCAGCAGTTACTCGATTTTGGGGACCGGGGAGCTGTTTTTT. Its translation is CASSYSILGTGELFF.

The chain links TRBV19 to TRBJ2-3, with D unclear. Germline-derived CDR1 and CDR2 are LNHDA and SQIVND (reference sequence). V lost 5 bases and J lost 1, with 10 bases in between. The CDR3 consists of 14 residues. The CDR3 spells CASSPVGGTDTQYF. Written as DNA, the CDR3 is TGTGCCAGTAGTCCCGTTGGGGGCACAGATACGCAGTATTTT. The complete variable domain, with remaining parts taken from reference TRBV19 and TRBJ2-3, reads DGGITQSPKYLFRKEGQNVTLSCEQNLNHDAMYWYRQDPGQGLRLIYYSQIVNDFQKGDIAEGYSVSREKKESFPLTVTSAQKNPTAFYLCASSPVGGTDTQYFGPGTRLTVL.

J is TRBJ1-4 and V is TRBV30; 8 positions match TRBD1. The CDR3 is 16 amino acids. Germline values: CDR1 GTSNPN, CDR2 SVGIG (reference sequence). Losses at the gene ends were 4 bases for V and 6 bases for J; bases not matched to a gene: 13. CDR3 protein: CAWTPGRDRTYEKLFF. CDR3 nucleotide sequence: TGTGCCTGGACCCCGGGGCGGGACAGGACTTATGAAAAACTGTTTTTT.

The CDR3 DNA sequence: TGTGCCAGCATTGTCGGGAACACTGAAGCTTTCTTT. It encodes CASIVGNTEAFF. The rearrangement joins TRBV6-5 to TRBJ1-1; D is unresolved. The CDR3 is 12 residues long. Trimming left V 7 bases short and J 1 base short, with 7 bases between. Germline CDR1 MNHEY, CDR2 SVGAGI.

This CDR3 is CASSQVFWRGGPGELFF. CDR3 DNA sequence: TGCGCCAGCAGCCAAGTCTTCTGGCGGGGGGGCCCCGGGGAGCTGTTTTTT. The chain combines TRBV4-1 with TRBJ2-2, with 9 bases that match TRBD2. The CDR3 totals 17 residues. Germline lookup yields CDR1 MGHRA and CDR2 YSYEKL. V was clipped by 1 base and J by 6 bases; unmatched bases: 9.

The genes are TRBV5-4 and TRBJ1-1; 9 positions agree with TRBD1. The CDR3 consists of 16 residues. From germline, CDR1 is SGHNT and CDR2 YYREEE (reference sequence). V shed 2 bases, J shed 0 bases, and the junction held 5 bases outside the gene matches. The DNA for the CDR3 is TGTGCCAGCAGCTTATACCACAGGGGGCTGAACACTGAAGCTTTCTTT. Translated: CASSLYHRGLNTEAFF. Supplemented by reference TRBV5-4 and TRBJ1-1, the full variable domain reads ETGVTQSPTHLIKTRGQQVTLRCSSQSGHNTVSWYQQALGQGPQFIFQYYREEENGRGNFPPRFSGLQFPNYSSELNVNALELDDSALYLCASSLYHRGLNTEAFFGQGTRLTVV.

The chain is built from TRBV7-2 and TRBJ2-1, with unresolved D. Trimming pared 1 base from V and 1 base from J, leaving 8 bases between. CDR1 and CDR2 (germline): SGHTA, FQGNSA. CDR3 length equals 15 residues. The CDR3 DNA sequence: TGTGCCAGCAGCTTAGATGGGCTATCCTACAATGAGCAGTTCTTC. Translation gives CASSLDGLSYNEQFF.

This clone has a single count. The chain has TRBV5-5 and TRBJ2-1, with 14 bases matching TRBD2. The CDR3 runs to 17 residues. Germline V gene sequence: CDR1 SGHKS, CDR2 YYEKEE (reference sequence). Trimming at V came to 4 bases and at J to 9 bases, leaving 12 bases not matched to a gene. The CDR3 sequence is CASSPPGLAGGIGEQFF. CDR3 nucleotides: TGTGCCAGCAGCCCCCCTGGACTAGCGGGAGGAATAGGTGAGCAGTTCTTC.

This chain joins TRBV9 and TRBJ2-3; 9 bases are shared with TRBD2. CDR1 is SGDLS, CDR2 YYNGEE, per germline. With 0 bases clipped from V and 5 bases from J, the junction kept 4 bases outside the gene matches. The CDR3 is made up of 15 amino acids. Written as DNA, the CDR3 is TGTGCCAGCAGCGTAGATTGGACTAGCGTAGATACGCAGTATTTT. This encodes CASSVDWTSVDTQYF.

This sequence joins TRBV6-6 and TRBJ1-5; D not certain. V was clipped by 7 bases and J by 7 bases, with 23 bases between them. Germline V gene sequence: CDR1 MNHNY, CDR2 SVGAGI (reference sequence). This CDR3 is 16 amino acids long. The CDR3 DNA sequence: TGTGCCAGCAACACAGTTAGTCCGGAGGGCGGGCAGCCCCAGCATTTT. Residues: CASNTVSPEGGQPQHF.

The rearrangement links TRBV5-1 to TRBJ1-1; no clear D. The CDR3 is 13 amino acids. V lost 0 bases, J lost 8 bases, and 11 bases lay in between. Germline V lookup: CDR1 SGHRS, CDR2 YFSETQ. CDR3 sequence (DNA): TGCGCCAGCAGCTTGGCGGAAGCATCCGAAGCTTTCTTT. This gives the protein CASSLAEASEAFF.

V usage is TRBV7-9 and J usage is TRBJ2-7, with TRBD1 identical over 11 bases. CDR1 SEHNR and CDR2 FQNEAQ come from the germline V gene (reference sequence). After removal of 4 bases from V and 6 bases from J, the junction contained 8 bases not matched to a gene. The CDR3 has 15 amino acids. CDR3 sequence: CASSWPGQGVSEQYF. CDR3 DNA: TGTGCCAGCAGCTGGCCGGGACAGGGGGTGTCCGAGCAGTACTTC.

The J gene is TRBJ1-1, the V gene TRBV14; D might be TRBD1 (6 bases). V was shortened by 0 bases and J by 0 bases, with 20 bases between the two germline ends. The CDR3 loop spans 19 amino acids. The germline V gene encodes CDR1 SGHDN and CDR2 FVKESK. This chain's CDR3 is CASSQDRRQAELLNTEAFF. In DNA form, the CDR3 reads TGTGCCAGCAGCCAAGATCGGAGACAGGCTGAACTACTGAACACTGAAGCTTTCTTT.